Here is one T cell receptor (beta chain) with its context. This table comes from immunoSEQ multiplex PCR, and its TCRdb copy is limited to in-frame clones, with some not included. The table lists under 450,000 clones, over 75% of them singletons, with 6% to 7% in the top ten. J was trimmed by 0 bases and V by 10 bases; bases with no gene match: 20. This CDR3 region has 19 residues. Germline values: CDR1 LNHDA, CDR2 SQIVND (reference sequence). The source of the sample is a study of control samples from healthy donors and cancer patients. Sequencing was carried out using PBMCs. This rearrangement joins TRBV19 to TRBJ1-3; the match to TRBD1 covers 8 bases. The TCR originated in a man aged 35 to 55 with head and neck cancer. CDR3: CATPGRDRRKRVSGNTIYF. The CDR3 DNA follows: TGTGCCACCCCGGGGCGGGACAGGCGGAAAAGGGTCTCTGGAAACACCATATATTTT.